Included here is one TCR beta chain sequence, with context. V was clipped by 5 bases and J by 6 bases, with 17 bases between them. In germline, CDR1 is SNHLY, CDR2 FYNNEI. The CDR3 extends over 15 amino acids. The data were taken from a study of T cell responses to AZD1222 COVID-19 vaccine. The table came from immunoSEQ multiplex PCR; TCRdb's copy has only in-frame clones and leaves some out. Of around 150,000 clones in the sample, less than 95% were seen once. The genes are TRBV2 and TRBJ1-5, with unresolved D. The TCR was taken from an adult who received the AZD1222 COVID-19 vaccine. The sequenced sample was peripheral blood, obtained 28 days after the second AZD1222 dose. CDR3 sequence reads: CASSLLDPGGQPQHF. The CDR3 DNA sequence: TGTGCCAGCAGTTTGCTGGACCCCGGCGGTCAGCCCCAGCATTTT.